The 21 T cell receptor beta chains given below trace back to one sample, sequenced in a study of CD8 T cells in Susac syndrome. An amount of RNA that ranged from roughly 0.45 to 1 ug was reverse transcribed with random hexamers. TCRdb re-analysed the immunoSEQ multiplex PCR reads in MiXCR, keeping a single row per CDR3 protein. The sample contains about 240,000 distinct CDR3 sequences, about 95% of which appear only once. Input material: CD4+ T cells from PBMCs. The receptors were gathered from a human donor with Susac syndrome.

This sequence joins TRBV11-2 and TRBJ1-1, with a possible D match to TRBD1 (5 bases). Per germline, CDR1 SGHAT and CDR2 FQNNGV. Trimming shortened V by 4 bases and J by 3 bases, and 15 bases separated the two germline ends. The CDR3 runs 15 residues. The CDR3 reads CASSSLRGGDTEAFF. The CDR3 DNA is TGTGCCAGCAGCTCCTTGCGGGGCGGTGACACTGAAGCTTTCTTT.

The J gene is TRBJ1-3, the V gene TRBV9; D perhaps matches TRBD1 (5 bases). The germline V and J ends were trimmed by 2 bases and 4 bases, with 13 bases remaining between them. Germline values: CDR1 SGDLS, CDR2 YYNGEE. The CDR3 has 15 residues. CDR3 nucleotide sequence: TGTGCCAGCAGCGTTAGAGGGGCAGGAGGAAACACCATATATTTT. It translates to CASSVRGAGGNTIYF.

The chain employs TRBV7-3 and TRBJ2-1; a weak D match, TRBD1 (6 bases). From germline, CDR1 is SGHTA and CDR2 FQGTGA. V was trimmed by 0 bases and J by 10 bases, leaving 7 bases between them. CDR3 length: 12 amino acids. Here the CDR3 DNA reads TGTGCCAGCAGCTTAACTCAGGGGGAGCAGTTCTTC. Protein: CASSLTQGEQFF.

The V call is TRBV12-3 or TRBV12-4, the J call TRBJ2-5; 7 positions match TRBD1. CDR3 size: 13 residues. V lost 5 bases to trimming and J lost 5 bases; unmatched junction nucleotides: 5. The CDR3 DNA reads TGTGCCAGCAGTCCCCGACAGGGTGAGACCCAGTACTTC. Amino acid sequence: CASSPRQGETQYF.

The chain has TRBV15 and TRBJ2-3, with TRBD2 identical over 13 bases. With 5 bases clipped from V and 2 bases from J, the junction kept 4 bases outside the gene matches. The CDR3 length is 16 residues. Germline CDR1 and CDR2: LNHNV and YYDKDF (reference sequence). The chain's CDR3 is CATSRGTSGDTDTQYF. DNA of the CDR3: TGTGCCACCAGCCGCGGGACTAGCGGGGACACAGATACGCAGTATTTT.

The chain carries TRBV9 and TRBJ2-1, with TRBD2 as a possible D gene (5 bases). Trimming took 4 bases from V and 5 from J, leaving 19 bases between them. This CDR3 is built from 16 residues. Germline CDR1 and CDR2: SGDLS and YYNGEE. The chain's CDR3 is CASSTPAGEFDNEQFF. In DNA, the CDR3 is TGTGCCAGCAGCACCCCCGCTGGGGAGTTCGACAATGAGCAGTTCTTC.

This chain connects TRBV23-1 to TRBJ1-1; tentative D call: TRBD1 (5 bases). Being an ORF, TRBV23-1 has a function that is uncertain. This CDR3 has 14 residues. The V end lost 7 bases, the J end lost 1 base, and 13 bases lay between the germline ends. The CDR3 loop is CASTLRTTNTEAFF. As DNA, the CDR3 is TGCGCCAGCACTCTCCGGACAACGAACACTGAAGCTTTCTTT.

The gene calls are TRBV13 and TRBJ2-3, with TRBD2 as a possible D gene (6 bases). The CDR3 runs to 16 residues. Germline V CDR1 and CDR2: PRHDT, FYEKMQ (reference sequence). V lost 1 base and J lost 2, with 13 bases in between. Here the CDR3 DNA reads TGTGCCAGCAGCTTAGCGGGAGAGGCCATCACAGATACGCAGTATTTT. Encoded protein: CASSLAGEAITDTQYF.

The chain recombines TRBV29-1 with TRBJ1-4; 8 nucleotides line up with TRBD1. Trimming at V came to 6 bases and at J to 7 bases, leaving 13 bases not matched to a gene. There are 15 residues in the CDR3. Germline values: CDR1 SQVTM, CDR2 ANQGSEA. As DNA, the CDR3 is TGCAGCGTCAACCCGTCCGGGACAGGCGCTGAAAAACTGTTTTTT. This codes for CSVNPSGTGAEKLFF.

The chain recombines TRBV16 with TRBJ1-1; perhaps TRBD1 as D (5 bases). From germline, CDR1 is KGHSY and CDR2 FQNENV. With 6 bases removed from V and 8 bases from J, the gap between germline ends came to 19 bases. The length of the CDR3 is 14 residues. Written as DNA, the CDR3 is TGTGCCAGCAGTCTGATCCACCGGGGCTCCGAAGCTTTCTTT. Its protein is CASSLIHRGSEAFF. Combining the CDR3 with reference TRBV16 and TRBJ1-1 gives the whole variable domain GEEVAQTPKHLVRGEGQKAKLYCAPIKGHSYVFWYQQVLKNEFKFLISFQNENVFDETGMPKERFSAKCLPNSPCSLEIQATKLEDSAVYFCASSLIHRGSEAFFGQGTRLTVV.

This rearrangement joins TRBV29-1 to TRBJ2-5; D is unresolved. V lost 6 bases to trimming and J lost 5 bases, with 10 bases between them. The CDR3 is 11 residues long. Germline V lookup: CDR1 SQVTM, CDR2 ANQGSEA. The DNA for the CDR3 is TGCAGCGTAGGGCCGGCGGAGACCCAGTACTTC. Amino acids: CSVGPAETQYF.

CDR3 coding DNA: TGCAGTGCAAGATCCGGGACTAGCGGGACGACCGTCGGGACCCAGTACTTC. Its protein is CSARSGTSGTTVGTQYF. The gene calls are TRBV20-1 and TRBJ2-5; 13 bases fit TRBD2. This CDR3 has 17 residues. Germline V gene data show CDR1 as DFQATT and CDR2 as SNEGSKA (reference sequence). Germline trimming cut 6 bases from V and 7 bases from J; bases unmatched to any gene: 17.

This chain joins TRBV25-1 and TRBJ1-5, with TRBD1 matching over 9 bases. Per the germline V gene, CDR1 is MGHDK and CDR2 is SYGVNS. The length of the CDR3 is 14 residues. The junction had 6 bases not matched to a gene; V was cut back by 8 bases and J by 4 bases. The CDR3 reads CASHGQGWNQPQHF. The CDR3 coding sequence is TGTGCCAGCCACGGACAGGGGTGGAATCAGCCCCAGCATTTT.

The CDR3 spells CASSQSDRVNGNTIYF. CDR3 bases: TGCGCCAGCAGCCAATCGGACAGGGTGAATGGAAACACCATATATTTT. The chain joins TRBV4-1 to TRBJ1-3; 8 positions match TRBD1. The CDR3 covers 16 residues. Unmatched junction bases numbered 6, after V lost 2 bases and J lost 3 bases. CDR1 is MGHRA, CDR2 YSYEKL, per germline.

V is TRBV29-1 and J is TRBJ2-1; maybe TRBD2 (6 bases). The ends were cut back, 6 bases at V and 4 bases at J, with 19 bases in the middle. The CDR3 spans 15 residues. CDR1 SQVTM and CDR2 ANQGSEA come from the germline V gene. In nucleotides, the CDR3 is TGCAGCGTACCGGTTGGGGGGAGCCGGTACAATGAGCAGTTCTTC. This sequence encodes CSVPVGGSRYNEQFF.

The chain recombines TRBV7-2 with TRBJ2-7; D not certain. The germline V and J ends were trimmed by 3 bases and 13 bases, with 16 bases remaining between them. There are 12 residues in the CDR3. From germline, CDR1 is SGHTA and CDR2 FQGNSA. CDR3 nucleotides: TGTGCCAGCAGCTTCCCGGTCCTACCCTCCTACTTC. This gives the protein CASSFPVLPSYF.

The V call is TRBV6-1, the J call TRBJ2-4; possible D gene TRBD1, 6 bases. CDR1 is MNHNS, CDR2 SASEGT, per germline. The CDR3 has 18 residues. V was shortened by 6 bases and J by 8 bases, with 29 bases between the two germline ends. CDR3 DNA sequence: TGTGCCAGCAGGGGAAGGGGTGCGGCAGGGGACCTTCGGGACATTCAGTACTTC. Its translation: CASRGRGAAGDLRDIQYF.

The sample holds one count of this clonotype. The CDR3 sequence is CASSLARAGGTGELFF. The CDR3 region has the DNA TGTGCCAGCAGCTTGGCTCGAGCGGGAGGCACCGGGGAGCTGTTTTTT. The chain employs TRBV5-4 and TRBJ2-2, with TRBD2 matching over 9 bases. CDR1 and CDR2 (germline): SGHNT, YYREEE (reference sequence). The CDR3 totals 16 residues. J was trimmed by 4 bases and V by 0 bases; bases with no gene match: 4.

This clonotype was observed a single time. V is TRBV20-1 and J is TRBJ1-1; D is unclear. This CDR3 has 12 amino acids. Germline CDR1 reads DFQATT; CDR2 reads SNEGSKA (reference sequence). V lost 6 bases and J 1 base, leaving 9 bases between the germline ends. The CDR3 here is CSARPGNTEAFF. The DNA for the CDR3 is TGCAGTGCAAGACCAGGGAACACTGAAGCTTTCTTT.

The CDR3 sequence is CASSLVGASDDSFF. The DNA of the CDR3 is TGTGCCAGCAGCTTGGTGGGGGCCTCAGATGACAGTTTCTTC. J is TRBJ2-1 and V is TRBV7-9; maybe TRBD1 (6 bases). The CDR3 runs to 14 residues. Germline V CDR1 and CDR2: SEHNR, FQNEAQ (reference sequence). V shed 3 bases and J shed 16 bases, with 22 bases lying between them.

DNA of the CDR3: TGTGCCAGCTCACCAGAGAGTAACTATGGCTACACCTTC. Its protein is CASSPESNYGYTF. The rearrangement links TRBV18 to TRBJ1-2; D not resolved. Germline loops: CDR1 KGHSH, CDR2 LQKENI. The CDR3 sequence is 13 residues long. Deletions cut 2 bases from V and 1 base from J, with 5 bases between.